This TCR beta chain is from a study of cytomegalovirus exposure and HLA in healthy donors. About this clone: No antigen is known for it.

PCR was performed using 60 Vbeta and 13 Jbeta primers. Some clones are missing from TCRdb's copy, which holds only in-frame ones; the method was immunoSEQ multiplex PCR. The sample has fewer than 200,000 clones, less than 80% seen once. Whole-study findings and limits: Listed as cytomegalovirus-associated were 170 or so TCR beta chains.

Losses at the gene ends were 3 bases for V and 5 bases for J; bases not matched to a gene: 8. Germline lookup yields CDR1 SGHRS and CDR2 YFSETQ. The CDR3 extends over 14 amino acids. Sequences were obtained from PBMCs. The chain couples TRBV5-1 to TRBJ2-7; 7 bases align to TRBD1. This receptor was identified in a man aged 40-49 years in good health and CMV-seronegative. CDR3 bases: TGCGCCAGCAGCTACTTCGGACAGGATAACGAGCAGTACTTC. The encoded protein is CASSYFGQDNEQYF. Drawing the rest from reference TRBV5-1 and TRBJ2-7, the complete variable domain is KAGVTQTPRYLIKTRGQQVTLSCSPISGHRSVSWYQQTPGQGLQFLFEYFSETQRNKGNFPGRFSGRQFSNSRSEMNVSTLELGDSALYLCASSYFGQDNEQYFGPGTRLTVT.